This TCR beta chain was sequenced in a study of early T cells in non-severe SARS-CoV-2 infection. About the study: Bulk RNA taken from unsorted whole blood was sequenced, leaving chains unpaired.

CDR3 length: 15 amino acids. Germline lookup yields CDR1 MNHEY and CDR2 SVGAGI. Trimming cost V 2 bases and J 7 bases, with 15 bases left between them. Attachment of unique molecular identifiers was made to individual cDNA molecules. In TCRdb, the 5' RACE reads were re-called with MiXCR into one record per CDR3 protein. The sample holds 70,000 to 85,000 distinct CDR3 sequences; less than 15% are singletons and the top ten take 3.5% to 5%. As concerns this clonotype: Its antigen is not identified.

Study-wide findings and caveats: Comparison of clonotypes with VDJdb favored anti-spike CD8 responses while missing private and CD4 specificities.

This TCR was sampled from an adult who was a healthcare worker with PCR-confirmed SARS-CoV-2 infection or an uninfected control (not recorded which). This chain uses TRBV6-5 with TRBJ2-1; D is perhaps TRBD1 (5 bases). Sequencing was performed on whole blood. The chain's CDR3 is CASSYQATEANEQFF. The CDR3 DNA reads as TGTGCCAGCAGTTACCAGGCGACAGAGGCAAATGAGCAGTTCTTC.